The 32 T cell receptor beta chains listed next were all sequenced from one sample in a study of blood T cell repertoires in COVID-19. Sequencing used immunoSEQ multiplex PCR; TCRdb keeps in-frame clones, though not all of them. The sample includes around 120,000 clones, 70% to 90% seen only once; the top ten take under 2.5%. Input material: peripheral blood. These receptor sequences come from a human donor in a cohort sampled during active COVID-19.

V usage is TRBV9 and J usage is TRBJ2-1, with 11 positions matching TRBD2. The CDR3 runs 20 residues. Germline CDR1 is SGDLS and CDR2 is YYNGEE. J gave up 2 bases and V 4 bases, and 17 bases lay outside the gene matches. The DNA for the CDR3 is TGTGCCAGCAGCCTTAGGCAGCGCGGAATTAGCGGGGGGGCCTACAATGAGCAGTTCTTC. Translated: CASSLRQRGISGGAYNEQFF.

This clone was detected once. This sequence joins TRBV28 and TRBJ1-6, with D possibly TRBD1 on 6 matching bases. The germline V and J ends were trimmed by 5 bases and 14 bases, with 13 bases remaining between them. Germline-derived CDR1 and CDR2 are MDHEN and SYDVKM. This CDR3 region has 12 residues. The CDR3 loop is CASSRGAGALHF. As DNA, the CDR3 is TGTGCCAGCAGTCGGGGGGCCGGGGCCCTCCACTTT.

This chain joins TRBV7-9 and TRBJ1-1; D remains unclear. The CDR3 totals 11 residues. V lost 2 bases and J 10 bases, leaving 8 bases between the germline ends. The V gene's germline CDR1 is SEHNR and CDR2 FQNEAQ (reference sequence). The CDR3 DNA reads as TGTGCCAGCAGCTTAATTGGAGGAGCTTTCTTT. This encodes CASSLIGGAFF.

This sequence joins TRBV5-1 and TRBJ2-3; weak D call: TRBD2 (5 bases). The V gene's germline CDR1 is SGHRS and CDR2 YFSETQ. V lost 0 bases and J lost 5, with 13 bases in between. The CDR3 has 15 residues. The CDR3 region has the DNA TGCGCCAGCAGCTTGGCGGGGTACGAGGGAGATACGCAGTATTTT. It codes for CASSLAGYEGDTQYF. The full variable domain, rest sourced from reference TRBV5-1 and TRBJ2-3, is KAGVTQTPRYLIKTRGQQVTLSCSPISGHRSVSWYQQTPGQGLQFLFEYFSETQRNKGNFPGRFSGRQFSNSRSEMNVSTLELGDSALYLCASSLAGYEGDTQYFGPGTRLTVL.

V and J are TRBV7-8 and TRBJ1-3; weak D call: TRBD1 (6 bases). Germline V CDR1 and CDR2: SGHVS, FQNEAQ. This CDR3 comprises 16 residues. V was clipped by 0 bases and J by 0 bases, with 9 bases between them. The CDR3 DNA follows: TGTGCCAGCAGCTTAGCGACGACAGGCTCTGGAAACACCATATATTTT. As protein: CASSLATTGSGNTIYF.

This clone was observed a single time. This chain connects TRBV28 to TRBJ2-5; D possibly corresponds to TRBD1 (6 bases). Trimming cost V 11 bases and J 7 bases, with 26 bases left between them. Germline V gene lookup returns CDR1 MDHEN and CDR2 SYDVKM. This CDR3 contains 15 residues. CDR3 sequence reads: CAAAISGTMRGTQYF. Written as DNA, the CDR3 is TGTGCCGCGGCGATATCCGGGACAATGAGGGGGACCCAGTACTTC.

This clone was seen a handful of times. This chain connects TRBV3-1 (or the pseudogene TRBV3-2) to TRBJ2-6; D ambiguous. The germline V gene encodes CDR1 LGHDT and CDR2 YNNKEL (reference sequence). The CDR3 loop spans 15 amino acids. Deletions cut 4 bases from V and 4 bases from J, with 11 bases between. DNA of the CDR3: TGTGCCAGCAGCCCTTCTTTAATGGGGGCCAACGTCCTGACTTTC. Translated: CASSPSLMGANVLTF.

The chain recombines TRBV7-9 with TRBJ2-1; the D gene is possibly TRBD2 (5 bases). Germline V gives CDR1 SEHNR, CDR2 FQNEAQ (reference sequence). Trimming took 5 bases from V and 2 from J, leaving 19 bases between them. The CDR3 has 17 residues. The CDR3 DNA is TGTGCCAGCAGCCCACATTATTCGGACTTTACCTACAATGAGCAGTTCTTC. It encodes CASSPHYSDFTYNEQFF.

This clone qualifies as medium-sized. The chain carries TRBV4-3 and TRBJ2-1; D is ambiguous. Per the germline V gene, CDR1 is LGHNA and CDR2 is YSLEER. The CDR3 length is 16 residues. The ends were cut back, 0 bases at V and 2 bases at J, with 11 bases in the middle. CDR3 bases: TGCGCCAGCAGCCAAGATAATAGTATCCCCTACAATGAGCAGTTCTTC. The encoded protein is CASSQDNSIPYNEQFF.

The chain combines TRBV10-3 with TRBJ1-1; tentatively, D is TRBD1 (5 bases). Germline CDR1 reads ENHRY; CDR2 reads SYGVKD. V lost 6 bases, J lost 5 bases, and 13 bases lay in between. The CDR3 extends over 13 amino acids. CDR3 region: CAISSGGRTEAFF. DNA of the CDR3: TGTGCCATCAGCTCGGGGGGGAGGACTGAAGCTTTCTTT.

J is TRBJ2-5 and V is TRBV9, with TRBD1 as a possible D gene (6 bases). Trimming cost V 4 bases and J 1 base, with 11 bases left between them. Germline CDR1 reads SGDLS; CDR2 reads YYNGEE. The CDR3 runs 14 residues. The CDR3 DNA follows: TGTGCCAGCAGCCCGCAGGGGACCCAAGAGACCCAGTACTTC. Its protein is CASSPQGTQETQYF.

The J gene is TRBJ2-1, the V gene TRBV24-1, with a possible D match to TRBD2 (6 bases). The CDR3 is 13 amino acids. Per the germline V gene, CDR1 is KGHDR and CDR2 is SFDVKD. Trimming removed 7 bases at V and 12 bases at J, with 18 bases between. DNA for the CDR3: TGTGCCACCAGCGGGCCGCCCGGGGGAGGGCAGTTCTTC. Its translation is CATSGPPGGGQFF.

The V and J genes are TRBV18 and TRBJ2-1, with 9 bases that match TRBD1. In germline, CDR1 is KGHSH, CDR2 LQKENI. The CDR3 runs 15 residues. Unmatched junction bases numbered 4, after V lost 5 bases and J lost 2 bases. This chain's CDR3 is CASSVGQGPYNEQFF. For the CDR3, the DNA is TGTGCCAGCTCAGTGGGACAGGGTCCCTACAATGAGCAGTTCTTC.

This clone was seen a single time. Written as DNA, the CDR3 is TGTGCCAGCAGCCCCACTAGCGGGGGGGGCACAGATACGCAGTATTTT. Protein sequence: CASSPTSGGGTDTQYF. The gene calls are TRBV5-4 and TRBJ2-3; 13 bases are a match to TRBD2. Germline CDR1 and CDR2: SGHNT and YYREEE (reference sequence). The V and J ends lost 4 bases and 1 base, in that order; junction bases with no gene match: 3. There are 16 residues in the CDR3.

This clone was counted once. This sequence joins TRBV28 and TRBJ1-1, with 7 bases fitting TRBD1. V was pared by 3 bases and J by 4 bases, with 8 bases of the junction left unmatched. The CDR3 contains 15 residues. The germline CDR1 and CDR2 sequences are MDHEN and SYDVKM. CDR3: CASSFNRGRGTEAFF. In DNA, the CDR3 is TGTGCCAGCAGTTTCAACAGGGGTCGCGGCACTGAAGCTTTCTTT.

The chain has TRBV28 and TRBJ2-4; 7 bases fit TRBD2. Trimming at V came to 4 bases and at J to 9 bases, leaving 9 bases not matched to a gene. Per the germline V gene, CDR1 is MDHEN and CDR2 is SYDVKM. This CDR3 spans 14 amino acids. The chain's CDR3 is CASSSLDPGGIQYF. For the CDR3, the DNA is TGTGCCAGCAGTTCCTTGGACCCGGGGGGCATTCAGTACTTC.

The chain couples TRBV6-5 to TRBJ1-5; tentative D call: TRBD1 (6 bases). CDR3 size: 13 residues. Deletions cut 0 bases from V and 11 bases from J, with 11 bases between. Germline V gene lookup returns CDR1 MNHEY and CDR2 SVGAGI. CDR3 bases: TGTGCCAGCAGTTACTCAGCACAGGGCTCCCAGCATTTT. It yields the protein CASSYSAQGSQHF.

The chain uses TRBV19 and TRBJ2-1; 7 positions match TRBD1. The trim removed 3 bases at V and 2 bases at J, leaving 4 bases unmatched. The CDR3 is 15 amino acids. The V gene's germline CDR1 is LNHDA and CDR2 SQIVND (reference sequence). The CDR3 DNA reads as TGTGCCAGTAGTATTCCACAGGGGCCCTACAATGAGCAGTTCTTC. Protein product: CASSIPQGPYNEQFF.

J is TRBJ1-5 and V is TRBV12-5; 11 bases align to TRBD1. The V and J ends lost 5 bases and 0 bases, in that order; junction bases with no gene match: 9. The germline V gene encodes CDR1 LGHNT and CDR2 FRNRAP. The CDR3 consists of 18 residues. DNA for the CDR3: TGTGCTAGTGGTAAGGACAGGGGGCTTATCCTTAGCAATCAGCCCCAGCATTTT. It is translated as CASGKDRGLILSNQPQHF.

In its sample, this clone was seen once. The chain combines TRBV5-4 with TRBJ2-6, with D uncertain. Between the trimmed V and J ends, which lost 3 bases and 0 bases, there was a span of 10 bases. In germline, CDR1 is SGHNT, CDR2 YYREEE (reference sequence). The CDR3 is made up of 16 amino acids. The CDR3 loop is CASSSKPLSGANVLTF. The CDR3 DNA reads TGTGCCAGCAGCTCCAAACCACTCTCTGGGGCCAACGTCCTGACTTTC.

The J gene is TRBJ2-3, the V gene TRBV9; 9 bases match TRBD2. The germline V gene has CDR1 SGDLS and CDR2 YYNGEE. CDR3 length: 16 amino acids. Trimming took 1 base from V and 0 from J; bases not matched to a gene: 3. The CDR3 region has the DNA TGTGCCAGCAGCGTATCGACTAGCGGAAGCACAGATACGCAGTATTTT. Protein: CASSVSTSGSTDTQYF.

This CDR3 is CASSELGTALYGYTF. CDR3 in DNA: TGTGCCAGCAGTGAATTGGGGACAGCTCTCTATGGCTACACCTTC. This chain joins TRBV2 and TRBJ1-2; 7 bases map to TRBD1. V shed 2 bases, J shed 4 bases, and the junction held 7 bases outside the gene matches. The germline V gene encodes CDR1 SNHLY and CDR2 FYNNEI. The CDR3 has 15 amino acids.

The J gene is TRBJ1-2, the V gene TRBV5-8, with D maybe TRBD1 (6 bases). CDR3 length equals 17 residues. V was clipped by 2 bases and J by 7 bases, with 24 bases between them. Germline values: CDR1 SGHTS, CDR2 YDEGEE. The CDR3, as DNA: TGTGCCAGCAGCTTTGGGGGGGGCGCCTATCGTATAGGTGGCTACACCTTC. This encodes CASSFGGGAYRIGGYTF.

This clone is a singleton in its sample. V gene TRBV15 combines with J gene TRBJ2-2; the D gene is possibly TRBD2 (6 bases). V was clipped by 3 bases and J by 8 bases, with 10 bases between them. CDR3 length: 13 amino acids. Germline V gives CDR1 LNHNV, CDR2 YYDKDF (reference sequence). The CDR3 loop reads CATSSGRLGELFF. In DNA form, the CDR3 reads TGTGCCACCAGCAGCGGGAGATTGGGGGAGCTGTTTTTT.

V and J are TRBV15 and TRBJ2-7; D gene ambiguous. This CDR3 has 13 amino acids. Trimming stripped 2 bases from V and 3 bases from J, with 8 bases between. Germline V gene data show CDR1 as LNHNV and CDR2 as YYDKDF (reference sequence). The CDR3 DNA follows: TGTGCCACCAGCAGACCCCCGTTCTACGAGCAGTACTTC. Translating it yields CATSRPPFYEQYF. Filled out from reference TRBV15 and TRBJ2-7, the complete variable domain reads DAMVIQNPRYQVTQFGKPVTLSCSQTLNHNVMYWYQQKSSQAPKLLFHYYDKDFNNEADTPDNFQSRRPNTSFCFLDIRSPGLGDTAMYLCATSRPPFYEQYFGPGTRLTVT.

V is TRBV7-8 and J is TRBJ2-1; 7 bases are a match to TRBD1. Germline loops: CDR1 SGHVS, CDR2 FQNEAQ. CDR3 length: 12 amino acids. V shed 5 bases and J 15 bases; nucleotides not matched to a gene: 10. The CDR3 region is CASSPTTGVPFF. CDR3 coding DNA: TGTGCCAGCAGCCCGACAACAGGGGTCCCGTTCTTC.

The CDR3 DNA follows: TGCGCCAGCAGCCAAGATTGGAGGCTAAAAGAGACCCAGTACTTC. Translated: CASSQDWRLKETQYF. The chain links TRBV4-3 to TRBJ2-5; TRBD2 is a possible D gene (5 bases). The V end lost 0 bases, the J end lost 3 bases, and 11 bases lay between the germline ends. The CDR3 extends over 15 amino acids. CDR1 is LGHNA, CDR2 YSLEER, per germline.

This chain uses TRBV14 with TRBJ2-5; 10 bases fit TRBD2. Unmatched junction bases numbered 7, after V lost 4 bases and J lost 2 bases. The germline gives CDR1 SGHDN, CDR2 FVKESK. The CDR3 spans 16 residues. The DNA for the CDR3 is TGTGCCAGCAGCCCGAGCGGGGGGGCTACTCAAGAGACCCAGTACTTC. Amino acids: CASSPSGGATQETQYF.

The J gene is TRBJ2-6, the V gene TRBV28, with D uncertain. Looked up from germline, CDR1 is MDHEN and CDR2 is SYDVKM. The V end lost 6 bases, the J end lost 1 base, and 13 bases lay between the germline ends. The CDR3 is made up of 16 amino acids. The CDR3 nucleotides are TGTGCCAGCAGCTCCCCTTACAGTTCTGGGGCCAACGTCCTGACTTTC. It codes for CASSSPYSSGANVLTF. Full variable domain (missing parts from reference TRBV28 and TRBJ2-6): DVKVTQSSRYLVKRTGEKVFLECVQDMDHENMFWYRQDPGLGLRLIYFSYDVKMKEKGDIPEGYSVSREKKERFSLILESASTNQTSMYLCASSSPYSSGANVLTFGAGSRLTVL.

The chain carries TRBV7-3 and TRBJ2-1, with D possibly matching TRBD1 (6 bases). The germline CDR1 and CDR2 sequences are SGHTA and FQGTGA. This CDR3 is built from 13 residues. V dropped 3 bases and J dropped 5 bases, with 8 bases sitting between them. Written as DNA, the CDR3 is TGTGCCAGCAGCTTTAGGGGGAACAATGAGCAGTTCTTC. Translating gives CASSFRGNNEQFF.

V is TRBV6-5 and J is TRBJ1-5, with 7 bases lining up with TRBD1. The CDR3 has 15 residues. The germline V gene has CDR1 MNHEY and CDR2 SVGAGI. Trimming took 2 bases from V and 0 from J; bases not matched to a gene: 1. The CDR3 protein is CASSYRTGSNQPQHF. The CDR3 DNA follows: TGTGCCAGCAGTTACCGGACAGGTAGCAATCAGCCCCAGCATTTT.

J is TRBJ2-7 and V is TRBV19; 8 nucleotides align to TRBD2. The germline gives CDR1 LNHDA, CDR2 SQIVND (reference sequence). With V trimmed by 1 base and J by 3 bases, 2 bases remained unmatched. The CDR3 runs 14 residues. CDR3 protein: CASSIGTSRYEQYF. Here the CDR3 DNA reads TGTGCCAGTAGTATAGGGACTAGCCGCTACGAGCAGTACTTC.